A single sample gave rise to the 5 T cell receptor beta chains below, sequenced in a study of blood T cell repertoires in COVID-19. Here immunoSEQ multiplex PCR was the method, and the copy in TCRdb shows in-frame clones only, minus some. The sample carries roughly 45,000 clones, 87% recorded once. Sequenced sample: peripheral blood. These receptors were taken from a man aged 55-75 years with active COVID-19.

The V and J genes are TRBV6-6 and TRBJ1-3, with D uncertain. Germline V gene lookup returns CDR1 MNHNY and CDR2 SVGAGI (reference sequence). CDR3 length: 12 amino acids. V was pared by 6 bases and J by 4 bases, with 7 bases between. The CDR3 DNA reads TGTGCCAGCAGCCGCCAGGGAAACACCATATATTTT. It encodes CASSRQGNTIYF.

The rearrangement joins TRBV25-1 to TRBJ1-4; the D gene is possibly TRBD1 (5 bases). With 6 bases removed from V and 5 bases from J, the gap between germline ends came to 10 bases. Germline loops: CDR1 MGHDK, CDR2 SYGVNS. This CDR3 comprises 13 residues. CDR3 protein: CASSRQSNEKLFF. CDR3 coding DNA: TGTGCCAGCAGCAGACAGTCGAATGAAAAACTGTTTTTT.

The chain recombines TRBV19 with TRBJ2-5; 10 positions agree with TRBD2. The V segment lost 6 bases and the J segment 3 bases; nucleotides outside the gene matches: 1. The CDR3 totals 13 residues. Germline V gene lookup returns CDR1 LNHDA and CDR2 SQIVND (reference sequence). The CDR3 here is CASSTSGKETQYF. As DNA, the CDR3 is TGTGCCAGTAGCACTAGCGGGAAAGAGACCCAGTACTTC.

The DNA of the CDR3 is TGTGCCAGCAGCTTAGCGCTACAGGGGGGCAATGAGCAGTTCTTC. Translating gives CASSLALQGGNEQFF. V gene TRBV7-8 combines with J gene TRBJ2-1; TRBD1 matches at 8 bases. V trimming: 0 bases; J trimming: 6 bases; junction bases outside the gene matches: 4. Looked up from germline, CDR1 is SGHVS and CDR2 is FQNEAQ. The CDR3 is 15 residues long.

The chain recombines TRBV5-1 with TRBJ2-1; D unresolved. Deletions cut 0 bases from V and 6 bases from J, with 10 bases between. The CDR3 runs 14 residues. Germline values: CDR1 SGHRS, CDR2 YFSETQ. In DNA, the CDR3 is TGCGCCAGCAGCTTGGTTCCAGGTAGCAATGAGCAGTTCTTC. Protein product: CASSLVPGSNEQFF.